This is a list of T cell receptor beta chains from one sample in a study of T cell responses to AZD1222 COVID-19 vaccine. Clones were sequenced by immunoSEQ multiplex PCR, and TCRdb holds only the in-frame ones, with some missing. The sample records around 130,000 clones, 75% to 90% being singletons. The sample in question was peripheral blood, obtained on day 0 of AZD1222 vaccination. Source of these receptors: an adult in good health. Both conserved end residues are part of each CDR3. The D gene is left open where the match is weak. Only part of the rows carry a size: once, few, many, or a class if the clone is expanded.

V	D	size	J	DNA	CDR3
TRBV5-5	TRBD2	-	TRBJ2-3	TGTGCCAGCAGCCCACTAGCGGGAGTAGCAGATACGCAGTATTTT	CASSPLAGVADTQYF
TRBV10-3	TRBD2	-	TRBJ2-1	TGTGCCATAACTAGCGGGAGCTCACGGGGTGAGCAGTTCTTC	CAITSGSSRGEQFF
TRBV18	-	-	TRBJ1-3	TGTGCCACTCGGGAGACACCGCTGGCTGGAAACACCATATATTTT	CATRETPLAGNTIYF
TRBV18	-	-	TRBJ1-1	TGTGCCAGCTCACCAGTTAGGGGGGCGAACACTGAAGCTTTCTTT	CASSPVRGANTEAFF
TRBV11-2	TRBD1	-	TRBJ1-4	TGTGCCAGCAGCTTAAACAGGGGCGGGACAACTAATGAAAAACTGTTTTTT	CASSLNRGGTTNEKLFF
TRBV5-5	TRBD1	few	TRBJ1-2	TGTGCCAGCAGTTCTACCAGGGGGGCTAACTATGGCTACACCTTC	CASSSTRGANYGYTF
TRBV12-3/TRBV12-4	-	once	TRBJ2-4	TGTGCCAGCAGCCAAGGGAACATTCAGTACTTC	CASSQGNIQYF
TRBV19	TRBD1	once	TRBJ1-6	TGTGCCAGTACCTCGACGACAGGGCGGTTTACTTTGCCCCTCCACTTT	CASTSTTGRFTLPLHF
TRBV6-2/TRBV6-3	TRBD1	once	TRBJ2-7	TGTGCCAGCAGTAAAGACAGGGTTCTAAACGAGCAGTACTTC	CASSKDRVLNEQYF
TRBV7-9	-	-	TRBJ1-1	TGTGCCAGCAGCTTCGACAGGCGGACTGAAGCTTTCTTT	CASSFDRRTEAFF
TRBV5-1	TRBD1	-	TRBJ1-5	TGCGCCAGCAGCTCGGGGACAGGGTCCGAGCCCCAGCATTTT	CASSSGTGSEPQHF
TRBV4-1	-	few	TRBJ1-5	TGCGCCAGCAGCCAATGGCGCAACGAACCCCAGCATTTT	CASSQWRNEPQHF
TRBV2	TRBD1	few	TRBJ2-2	TGTGCCAGCAGTTTCTACAGGGGGCCGAACACCGGGGAGCTGTTTTTT	CASSFYRGPNTGELFF